One sample yielded the 3 T cell receptor beta chains listed below, sequenced in a study of shared clonotypes between healthy human individuals. Sequencing was performed with immunoSEQ multiplex PCR; in TCRdb, only in-frame clones are kept and a portion is missing. The table lists over a million clones, around 98.5% of them singletons, with approximately 0.4% in the top ten. The sequencing input was naive CD4+ T cells sorted from blood. The subset here: CD45RA+ positively selected. The receptors derive from a man younger than 40 in good health.

The chain is built from TRBV9 and TRBJ2-2; TRBD1 matches at 9 bases. CDR1 and CDR2 (germline): SGDLS, YYNGEE. V lost 4 bases, J lost 2 bases, and 6 bases stayed unmatched. The CDR3 has 16 amino acids. The CDR3 nucleotides read TGTGCCAGCAGCCCGCACAGGGGGCATAACACCGGGGAGCTGTTTTTT. Translation: CASSPHRGHNTGELFF. The full variable domain, rest sourced from reference TRBV9 and TRBJ2-2, is DSGVTQTPKHLITATGQRVTLRCSPRSGDLSVYWYQQSLDQGLQFLIQYYNGEERAKGNILERFSAQQFPDLHSELNLSSLELGDSALYFCASSPHRGHNTGELFFGEGSRLTVL.

The chain is built from TRBV5-4 and TRBJ2-7, with 7 bases identical to TRBD1. CDR1 SGHNT and CDR2 YYREEE come from the germline V gene (reference sequence). The CDR3 covers 15 residues. V lost 0 bases, J lost 3 bases, and 6 bases stayed unmatched. The CDR3 spells CASSLAPRTGYEQYF. CDR3 coding DNA: TGTGCCAGCAGCTTGGCCCCACGGACAGGCTACGAGCAGTACTTC.

J is TRBJ1-5 and V is TRBV28, with D unclear. The CDR3 covers 12 residues. The germline gives CDR1 MDHEN, CDR2 SYDVKM. V was cut by 5 bases and J by 11 bases, with 13 bases left in between. The CDR3 sequence: CASSPSPGAQHF. CDR3 coding DNA: TGTGCCAGCAGTCCCTCCCCCGGGGCCCAGCATTTT.